This T cell receptor (beta chain) was captured in a study of shared clonotypes between healthy human individuals. Overall study context: For every donor, three CD4 naive, three CD4 memory, two CD8 naive and one CD8 memory plates were used. Study findings and constraints: Of the naive CD4 clonotypes, around 5.2% were shared across four donors. When compared with the clonotypes that were shared by all four sorted-subset donors, the non-shared clonotypes turned out to have lower generation probabilities.

The V and J ends lost 1 base and 6 bases respectively, with 12 bases between them. The CDR3 covers 14 residues. CDR1 is WSHSY and CDR2 is SAAADI in the germline V gene. Profiled with immunoSEQ multiplex PCR; TCRdb holds only in-frame clones, not every one. This sample has 190,000 or so clones, with approximately 70% found just once. A note on this clone: Its cognate antigen is unknown.

The source of this sequence is a man aged 25 to 40 in good health. The sequencing sample was made of memory CD4+ T cells sorted from blood. The subset was: CD45RA-negative fraction. The chain couples TRBV10-2 to TRBJ1-1; possible D gene TRBD1, 6 bases. CDR3 nucleotide sequence: TGCGCCAGCAGTGAGTTCGTCAGGGGATCTGAAGCTTTCTTT. Translated: CASSEFVRGSEAFF.